This TCR beta chain was sequenced for a study of blood T cell repertoires in COVID-19. Looking at the study overall: Acute and convalescent COVID-19 samples came from the United States, Italy and Spain.

TCRdb keeps only in-frame clones here, not all; method: immunoSEQ multiplex PCR. The sample contains roughly 230,000 clones, 84% of which appear only once. The CDR3 is 15 residues long. V gave up 3 bases and J gave up 1 base, with 13 bases separating them. Germline loops: CDR1 SGHRS, CDR2 YFSETQ. The rearrangement uses TRBV5-1 and TRBJ1-1, with D tentatively TRBD1 (6 bases). Sequenced input: peripheral blood. The sequence was obtained from a man aged 45 to 65 with active or convalescent COVID-19. CDR3 sequence (DNA): TGCGCCAGCAGCTGGGGCCAGGGGCCGAACACTGAAGCTTTCTTT. Translated, it gives CASSWGQGPNTEAFF.